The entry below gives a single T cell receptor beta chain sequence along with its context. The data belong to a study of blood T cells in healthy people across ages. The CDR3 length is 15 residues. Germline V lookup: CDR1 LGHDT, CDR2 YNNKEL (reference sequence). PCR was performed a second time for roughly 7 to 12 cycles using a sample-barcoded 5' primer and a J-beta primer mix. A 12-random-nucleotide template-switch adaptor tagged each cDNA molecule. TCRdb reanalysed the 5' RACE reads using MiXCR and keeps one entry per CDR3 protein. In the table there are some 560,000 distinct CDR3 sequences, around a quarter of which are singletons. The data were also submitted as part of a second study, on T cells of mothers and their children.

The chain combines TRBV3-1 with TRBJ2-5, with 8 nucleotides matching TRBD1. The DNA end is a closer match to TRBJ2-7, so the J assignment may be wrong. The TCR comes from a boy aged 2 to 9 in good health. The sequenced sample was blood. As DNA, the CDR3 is TGTGCCAGCAGCCAATCTGGACAGGGACCCTACGAGCAGTACTTC. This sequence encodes CASSQSGQGPYEQYF.